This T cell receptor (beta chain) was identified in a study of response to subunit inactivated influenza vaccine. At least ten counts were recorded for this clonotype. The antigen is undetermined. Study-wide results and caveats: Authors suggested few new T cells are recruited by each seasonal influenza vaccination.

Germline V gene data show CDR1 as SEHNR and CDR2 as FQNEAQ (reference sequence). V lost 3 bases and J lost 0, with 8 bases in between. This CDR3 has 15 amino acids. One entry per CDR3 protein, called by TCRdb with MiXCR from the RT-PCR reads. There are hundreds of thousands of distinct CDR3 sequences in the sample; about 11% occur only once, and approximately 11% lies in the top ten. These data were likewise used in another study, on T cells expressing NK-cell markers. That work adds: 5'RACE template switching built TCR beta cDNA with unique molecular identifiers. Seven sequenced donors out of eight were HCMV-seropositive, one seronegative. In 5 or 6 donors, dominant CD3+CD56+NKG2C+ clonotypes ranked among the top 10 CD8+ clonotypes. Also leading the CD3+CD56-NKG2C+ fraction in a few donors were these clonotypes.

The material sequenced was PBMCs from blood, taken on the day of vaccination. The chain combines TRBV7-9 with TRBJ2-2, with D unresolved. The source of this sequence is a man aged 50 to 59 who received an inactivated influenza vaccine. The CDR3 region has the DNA TGTGCCAGCAGCTTGGGCACAACGAACACCGGGGAGCTGTTTTTT. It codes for CASSLGTTNTGELFF.